These T cell receptor beta chains were read from a single sample in a study of beta chain features in type 1 diabetes. The assay was immunoSEQ multiplex PCR, and TCRdb's table has in-frame clones only and misses some. Here the sample spans some 180,000 clones, around an eighth being singletons. Material: central memory CD4+ T cells from blood. The receptors here all came from a woman under 30 in good health. Both conserved end residues are part of each CDR3. Fields, in order: clone size, V gene, D gene, J gene, CDR3 protein, CDR3 DNA. The D gene is left open where the match is weak. For some rows the clone size is stated as once, few or many, or as a class when expanded; others skip it.

size: few
V: TRBV29-1
D: .
J: TRBJ1-4
CDR3: CSVVRATNEKLFF
DNA: TGCAGCGTCGTACGAGCAACTAATGAAAAACTGTTTTTT

size: few
V: TRBV29-1
D: TRBD1
J: TRBJ1-1
CDR3: CSGGQGNTEAFF
DNA: TGCAGCGGTGGACAGGGGAACACTGAAGCTTTCTTT

size: .
V: TRBV7-8
D: TRBD2
J: TRBJ2-7
CDR3: CASSSSGKSYEQYF
DNA: TGTGCCAGCAGCTCTAGCGGGAAATCCTACGAGCAGTACTTC

size: .
V: TRBV5-1
D: .
J: TRBJ2-7
CDR3: CASSADSYYEQYF
DNA: TGCGCCAGCAGCGCCGACAGTTACTACGAGCAGTACTTC

size: few
V: TRBV27
D: .
J: TRBJ1-4
CDR3: CASSTLTATNEKLFF
DNA: TGTGCCAGCAGTACTCTGACAGCAACTAATGAAAAACTGTTTTTT

size: few
V: TRBV7-8
D: .
J: TRBJ1-5
CDR3: CASRPDRNNQPQHF
DNA: TGTGCCAGCCGTCCCGACAGGAACAATCAGCCCCAGCATTTT

size: few
V: TRBV5-6
D: TRBD1
J: TRBJ1-1
CDR3: CASSPRTGWATEAFF
DNA: TGTGCCAGCAGCCCACGGACAGGGTGGGCCACTGAAGCTTTCTTT

size: few
V: TRBV25-1
D: .
J: TRBJ1-1
CDR3: CASSRQGAGTEAFF
DNA: TGTGCCAGCAGCAGGCAGGGAGCGGGGACTGAAGCTTTCTTT

size: .
V: TRBV5-1
D: TRBD2
J: TRBJ2-1
CDR3: CASSTDGTSGHNEQFF
DNA: TGCGCCAGCAGCACTGATGGGACTAGCGGTCACAATGAGCAGTTCTTC

size: .
V: TRBV7-7
D: TRBD1
J: TRBJ1-2
CDR3: CASTTHRGRGYGYTF
DNA: TGTGCTAGCACTACCCACAGGGGGCGCGGTTATGGCTACACCTTC

size: .
V: TRBV23-1
D: TRBD1
J: TRBJ1-5
CDR3: CASSQSEDREIKGSSNQPQHF
DNA: TGCGCCAGCAGTCAATCGGAGGACAGGGAGATTAAAGGTAGTAGCAATCAGCCCCAGCATTTT

size: .
V: TRBV6-6
D: .
J: TRBJ1-1
CDR3: CASRGRVGAVSTEAFF
DNA: TGTGCCAGCAGGGGCCGGGTGGGGGCAGTAAGCACTGAAGCTTTCTTT

size: few
V: TRBV20-1
D: .
J: TRBJ2-7
CDR3: CSAKEDYEQYF
DNA: TGCAGTGCAAAGGAGGATTACGAGCAGTACTTC

size: few
V: TRBV14
D: .
J: TRBJ1-2
CDR3: CASSQSLGLRGGYTF
DNA: TGTGCCAGCAGCCAAAGTCTGGGCCTAAGGGGCGGCTACACCTTC

size: few
V: TRBV5-6
D: TRBD1
J: TRBJ2-7
CDR3: CASSLVGTGVYEQYF
DNA: TGTGCCAGCAGCTTGGTCGGGACAGGGGTCTACGAGCAGTACTTC

size: .
V: TRBV5-1
D: .
J: TRBJ2-5
CDR3: CASSLGGHVQETQYF
DNA: TGCGCCAGCAGCTTGGGCGGACATGTCCAAGAGACCCAGTACTTC

size: .
V: TRBV2
D: .
J: TRBJ1-2
CDR3: CASSATLANYGYTF
DNA: TGTGCCAGCAGTGCTACCCTAGCTAACTATGGCTACACCTTC

size: .
V: TRBV7-9
D: .
J: TRBJ2-6
CDR3: CASSPTTARSGANVLTF
DNA: TGTGCCAGCAGCCCGACGACAGCCCGCTCTGGGGCCAACGTCCTGACTTTC

size: few
V: TRBV18
D: TRBD1
J: TRBJ2-5
CDR3: CASSLAGTAKETQYF
DNA: TGTGCCAGCTCACTGGCCGGGACAGCTAAAGAGACCCAGTACTTC

size: few
V: TRBV18
D: .
J: TRBJ2-4
CDR3: CASSPRRGQIIEGKNIQYF
DNA: TGTGCCAGCTCACCTCGGAGGGGACAGATCATCGAAGGCAAAAACATTCAGTACTTC

size: .
V: TRBV19
D: .
J: TRBJ2-4
CDR3: CASSIIADGKNIQYF
DNA: TGTGCCAGTAGTATTATAGCGGACGGGAAAAACATTCAGTACTTC

size: many
V: TRBV10-3
D: .
J: TRBJ1-3
CDR3: CAIMQGRDTIYF
DNA: TGTGCCATCATGCAGGGAAGGGACACCATATATTTT

size: few
V: TRBV5-4
D: .
J: TRBJ2-1
CDR3: CASSLARTYNEQFF
DNA: TGTGCCAGCAGCTTGGCCAGGACCTACAATGAGCAGTTCTTC

size: .
V: TRBV4-2
D: .
J: TRBJ2-5
CDR3: CASSQRLGVETQYF
DNA: TGTGCCAGCAGCCAAAGACTAGGTGTGGAGACCCAGTACTTC

size: few
V: TRBV6-5
D: .
J: TRBJ2-3
CDR3: CATHRQGGPTDTQYF
DNA: TGTGCCACCCACCGACAGGGAGGTCCCACAGATACGCAGTATTTT

size: few
V: TRBV4-3
D: .
J: TRBJ1-2
CDR3: CASSQDRFGQNYGYTF
DNA: TGCGCCAGCAGCCAAGATAGGTTCGGACAGAACTATGGCTACACCTTC

size: few
V: TRBV7-2
D: TRBD1
J: TRBJ2-7
CDR3: CASSSQGVAYEQYF
DNA: TGTGCCAGCAGCTCCCAGGGGGTCGCCTACGAGCAGTACTTC

size: .
V: TRBV18
D: .
J: TRBJ1-3
CDR3: CASSVTDSSGNTIYF
DNA: TGTGCCAGCTCAGTCACGGACAGCTCTGGAAACACCATATATTTT

size: .
V: TRBV6-6
D: TRBD1
J: TRBJ2-2
CDR3: CAAQSDRDTGELFF
DNA: TGTGCCGCCCAATCCGACAGGGACACCGGGGAGCTGTTTTTT

size: .
V: TRBV10-2
D: .
J: TRBJ1-1
CDR3: CASTMARMNTEAFF
DNA: TGCGCCAGCACAATGGCACGAATGAACACTGAAGCTTTCTTT

size: few
V: TRBV25-1
D: .
J: TRBJ2-5
CDR3: CASSVRETQYF
DNA: TGTGCCAGCAGTGTACGGGAGACCCAGTACTTC

size: .
V: TRBV27
D: .
J: TRBJ2-5
CDR3: CASKGLAVQETQYF
DNA: TGTGCCAGCAAAGGGTTAGCGGTCCAAGAGACCCAGTACTTC

size: .
V: TRBV5-4
D: .
J: TRBJ1-1
CDR3: CASSLDGVGAFF
DNA: TGTGCCAGCAGCTTGGACGGGGTCGGAGCTTTCTTT

size: few
V: TRBV30
D: .
J: TRBJ1-4
CDR3: CAWSNPPGTVFF
DNA: TGTGCCTGGAGTAATCCCCCCGGGACTGTTTTTTTT

size: .
V: TRBV5-6
D: TRBD1
J: TRBJ1-2
CDR3: CASSRKGTGNYGYTF
DNA: TGTGCCAGCAGCCGAAAGGGGACAGGGAACTATGGCTACACCTTC

size: few
V: TRBV14
D: .
J: TRBJ1-2
CDR3: CASSQLSFNGYTF
DNA: TGTGCCAGCAGCCAATTAAGCTTCAATGGCTACACCTTC

size: .
V: TRBV25-1
D: .
J: TRBJ2-1
CDR3: CASSDVTELYNEQFF
DNA: TGTGCCAGCAGTGATGTGACAGAGTTGTACAATGAGCAGTTCTTC

size: few
V: TRBV30
D: .
J: TRBJ1-2
CDR3: CAWSGQVIGSGYTF
DNA: TGTGCCTGGAGTGGACAGGTGATTGGCAGTGGCTACACCTTC

size: few
V: TRBV18
D: TRBD2
J: TRBJ2-1
CDR3: CASSPGLGNYNEQFF
DNA: TGTGCCAGCTCCCCGGGACTAGGAAATTACAATGAGCAGTTCTTC

size: many
V: TRBV10-3
D: TRBD2
J: TRBJ2-3
CDR3: CAINDGRSSDTQYF
DNA: TGTGCCATCAACGACGGGAGGAGTAGCGATACGCAGTATTTT

size: .
V: TRBV2
D: TRBD1
J: TRBJ2-1
CDR3: CASSLQGATSYNEQFF
DNA: TGTGCCAGCAGTCTACAGGGGGCGACTTCCTACAATGAGCAGTTCTTC

size: .
V: TRBV5-1
D: TRBD2
J: TRBJ2-1
CDR3: CASSPSGSYYNEQFF
DNA: TGCGCCAGCAGCCCTAGCGGGAGTTACTACAATGAGCAGTTCTTC

size: few
V: TRBV7-2
D: TRBD2
J: TRBJ2-7
CDR3: CASSFSGATYEQYF
DNA: TGTGCCAGCAGCTTTAGCGGGGCCACCTACGAGCAGTACTTC

size: .
V: TRBV5-1
D: .
J: TRBJ2-7
CDR3: CASSLSDSFEQYF
DNA: TGCGCCAGCAGCTTGAGTGACTCCTTTGAGCAGTACTTC

size: few
V: TRBV7-8
D: TRBD1
J: TRBJ1-4
CDR3: CASSFGTVANEKLFF
DNA: TGTGCCAGCAGCTTCGGGACAGTGGCTAATGAAAAACTGTTTTTT

size: .
V: TRBV11-2
D: TRBD1
J: TRBJ1-2
CDR3: CASSTDRNYGYTF
DNA: TGTGCCAGCAGCACGGACAGGAACTATGGCTACACCTTC

size: few
V: TRBV4-1
D: TRBD1
J: TRBJ1-4
CDR3: CASSRDRINEKLFF
DNA: TGCGCCAGCAGCCGGGACAGGATTAATGAAAAACTGTTTTTT

size: .
V: TRBV30
D: .
J: TRBJ1-2
CDR3: CAWRQNYGYTF
DNA: TGTGCCTGGAGACAGAACTATGGCTACACCTTC

size: few
V: TRBV4-2
D: .
J: TRBJ2-4
CDR3: CASSQVGDTKNIQYF
DNA: TGTGCCAGCAGCCAAGTAGGGGATACCAAAAACATTCAGTACTTC

size: .
V: TRBV27
D: TRBD2
J: TRBJ2-3
CDR3: CASSPSGSTQAPYF
DNA: TGTGCCAGCAGTCCAAGCGGGAGTACCCAGGCCCCGTATTTT

size: .
V: TRBV7-2
D: .
J: TRBJ1-1
CDR3: CASRYTEAFF
DNA: TGTGCCAGCCGGTACACTGAAGCTTTCTTT

size: few
V: TRBV19
D: .
J: TRBJ1-5
CDR3: CASSIGPLLRGQPQHF
DNA: TGTGCCAGTAGTATCGGGCCCCTACTGCGGGGTCAGCCCCAGCATTTT

size: few
V: TRBV6-5
D: TRBD1
J: TRBJ1-4
CDR3: CASRTHTGQRKLFF
DNA: TGTGCCAGCAGGACCCATACGGGACAGAGAAAACTGTTTTTT

size: few
V: TRBV7-9
D: .
J: TRBJ2-7
CDR3: CASSLDTSTSEQYF
DNA: TGTGCCAGCAGCTTAGACACTAGCACCTCCGAGCAGTACTTC

size: .
V: TRBV2
D: .
J: TRBJ2-1
CDR3: CASSEEGGRGAEQFF
DNA: TGTGCCAGCAGTGAAGAAGGAGGGAGAGGGGCTGAGCAGTTCTTC

size: few
V: TRBV10-3
D: .
J: TRBJ1-1
CDR3: CAIVDGRTEAFF
DNA: TGTGCCATCGTCGACGGGAGGACTGAAGCTTTCTTT

size: .
V: TRBV9
D: .
J: TRBJ1-5
CDR3: CASSVDGLSNQPQHF
DNA: TGTGCCAGCAGCGTAGACGGTTTGAGCAATCAGCCCCAGCATTTT